A single sample gave rise to the 26 T cell receptor beta chains below, sequenced in a study of shared clonotypes between healthy human individuals. TCRdb's table, derived via immunoSEQ multiplex PCR, lists solely in-frame clones and lacks some. This sample has around 690,000 clones, with roughly 91% found just once. The sequencing sample was made of memory CD8+ T cells from PBMCs. The sample's subset: CD45RO+ cells pooled with CCR7-negative TemRA cells. The source is a man younger than 30 in good health. Some clones in this sample may be carry-over from other donors' samples.

This chain links TRBV9 with TRBJ2-1; tentative D call: TRBD2 (6 bases). Trimming stripped 8 bases from V and 2 bases from J, with 14 bases between. The V gene's germline CDR1 is SGDLS and CDR2 YYNGEE. CDR3 size: 14 residues. CDR3 sequence: CASTPGGTYNEQFF. The CDR3 DNA reads as TGTGCCAGTACCCCCGGGGGTACCTACAATGAGCAGTTCTTC.

This clone was recorded only once. V usage is TRBV28 and J usage is TRBJ2-7; a possible D gene is TRBD1 (6 bases). V lost 5 bases, J lost 3 bases, and 26 bases lay in between. The CDR3 loop spans 18 amino acids. Germline CDR1 is MDHEN and CDR2 is SYDVKM. CDR3 bases: TGTGCCAGCAGTAAACAGGGTCGTGGCAGGTGGGTGGTCTACGAGCAGTACTTC. Protein sequence: CASSKQGRGRWVVYEQYF.

The chain joins TRBV6-5 to TRBJ2-7; D assignment may be TRBD1 or TRBD2 (5 bases each). Trimming removed 10 bases at V and 5 bases at J, with 24 bases between. The CDR3 is made up of 15 amino acids. The germline gives CDR1 MNHEY, CDR2 SVGAGI. The CDR3 region has the DNA TGTGCCACCTCGGGGCAGCCTGGAGGTCTTCACGAGCAGTACTTC. Translating it yields CATSGQPGGLHEQYF.

This chain uses TRBV7-2 with TRBJ1-2; TRBD1 is a possible D gene (5 bases). The germline gives CDR1 SGHTA, CDR2 FQGNSA. This CDR3 is built from 16 residues. V lost 1 base and J lost 4, with 16 bases in between. Here the CDR3 DNA reads TGTGCCAGCAGCTTAGATTCCCTCCGGGGGGGCTATGGCTACACCTTC. Protein: CASSLDSLRGGYGYTF. The full variable domain, completed using reference TRBV7-2 and TRBJ1-2, is GAGVSQSPSNKVTEKGKDVELRCDPISGHTALYWYRQSLGQGLEFLIYFQGNSAPDKSGLPSDRFSAERTGGSVSTLTIQRTQQEDSAVYLCASSLDSLRGGYGYTFGSGTRLTVV.

This clone appeared a single time. This rearrangement joins TRBV7-9 to TRBJ2-7, with D possibly matching TRBD1 (5 bases). Germline V lookup: CDR1 SEHNR, CDR2 FQNEAQ (reference sequence). This CDR3 spans 14 amino acids. The V end lost 1 base, the J end lost 5 bases, and 12 bases lay between the germline ends. CDR3 sequence (DNA): TGTGCCAGCAGCTTAGGACCTAGGGGCCACGAGCAGTACTTC. Residues: CASSLGPRGHEQYF.

The chain carries TRBV27 and TRBJ2-7; D unclear. V gave up 3 bases and J gave up 2 bases, with 8 bases separating them. The germline gives CDR1 MNHEY, CDR2 SMNVEV (reference sequence). CDR3 length equals 13 residues. Here the CDR3 DNA reads TGTGCCAGCAGTTTCAGGTTTGCCTACGAGCAGTACTTC. It is translated as CASSFRFAYEQYF.

This rearrangement joins TRBV6-6 to TRBJ2-7, with D possibly TRBD2 on 6 matching bases. CDR3 length: 12 residues. V was trimmed by 6 bases and J by 4 bases, leaving 10 bases between them. The germline CDR1 and CDR2 sequences are MNHNY and SVGAGI (reference sequence). The CDR3 reads CASSPGVYEQYF. The CDR3, as DNA: TGTGCCAGCAGCCCGGGAGTATACGAGCAGTACTTC.

V usage is TRBV2 and J usage is TRBJ2-1; no clear D gene. V lost 7 bases to trimming and J lost 3 bases, with 10 bases between them. The CDR3 length is 13 residues. The germline CDR1 and CDR2 sequences are SNHLY and FYNNEI. DNA for the CDR3: TGTGCCAGCACGGCACGGGTCTACAATGAGCAGTTCTTC. Amino acids: CASTARVYNEQFF. The full variable domain, its missing parts supplied by reference TRBV2 and TRBJ2-1, is EPEVTQTPSHQVTQMGQEVILRCVPISNHLYFYWYRQILGQKVEFLVSFYNNEISEKSEIFDDQFSVERPDGSNFTLKIRSTKLEDSAMYFCASTARVYNEQFFGPGTRLTVL.

The V and J genes are TRBV27 and TRBJ1-2; tentatively, D is TRBD1 (6 bases). Germline values: CDR1 MNHEY, CDR2 SMNVEV (reference sequence). Trimming removed 5 bases at V and 7 bases at J, with 20 bases between. The CDR3 runs 15 residues. Written as DNA, the CDR3 is TGTGCCAGCAGTACCACTTTTGGGGGCGCATCTGGCTACACCTTC. It is translated as CASSTTFGGASGYTF.

The rearrangement joins TRBV9 to TRBJ2-7, with TRBD1 matching over 8 bases. Per germline, CDR1 SGDLS and CDR2 YYNGEE. The CDR3 runs 13 residues. Trimming took 3 bases from V and 5 from J; bases not matched to a gene: 4. Written as DNA, the CDR3 is TGTGCCAGCAGCGAGGGGGGACAGGACGAGCAGTACTTC. It is translated as CASSEGGQDEQYF.

The chain joins TRBV28 to TRBJ2-5; no definite D call. Between the trimmed V and J ends, which lost 2 bases and 1 base, there was a span of 11 bases. The CDR3 is made up of 15 amino acids. Germline V gene data show CDR1 as MDHEN and CDR2 as SYDVKM. The CDR3 nucleotides read TGTGCCAGCAGTTTAGGCTCCTGGGGCCAAGAGACCCAGTACTTC. Its translation is CASSLGSWGQETQYF.

This chain links TRBV11-3 with TRBJ2-1; 8 bases match TRBD1. From germline, CDR1 is SGHNT and CDR2 YENEEA. V shed 3 bases, J shed 5 bases, and the junction held 3 bases outside the gene matches. The length of the CDR3 is 14 residues. The CDR3: CASSFSRGHNEQFF. CDR3 DNA sequence: TGTGCCAGCAGCTTTAGCAGGGGGCACAATGAGCAGTTCTTC.

This chain joins TRBV7-2 and TRBJ2-7, with D perhaps matching TRBD1 (5 bases). CDR1 is SGHTA and CDR2 is FQGNSA in the germline V gene. V lost 4 bases, J lost 4 bases, and 17 bases lay in between. There are 15 residues in the CDR3. Here the CDR3 reads CASSSGHLLLYEQYF. Written as DNA, the CDR3 is TGTGCCAGCAGCTCCGGACACCTTCTTTTGTACGAGCAGTACTTC. The whole variable domain, filled in from reference TRBV7-2 and TRBJ2-7, reads GAGVSQSPSNKVTEKGKDVELRCDPISGHTALYWYRQSLGQGLEFLIYFQGNSAPDKSGLPSDRFSAERTGGSVSTLTIQRTQQEDSAVYLCASSSGHLLLYEQYFGPGTRLTVT.

J is TRBJ1-5 and V is TRBV28, with D perhaps matching TRBD1 (6 bases). The CDR3 extends over 15 amino acids. Germline CDR1 and CDR2: MDHEN and SYDVKM. V was pared by 11 bases and J by 6 bases, with 23 bases between. Here the CDR3 DNA reads TGTGCCTCGGGGCCATCTATGGGGGGCGGTCAGCCCCAGCATTTT. Its translation: CASGPSMGGGQPQHF.

This clone was observed a single time. This same CDR3 is encoded by further DNA sequences in the sample. The J gene is TRBJ1-1, the V gene TRBV6-5; no clear D gene. Trimming cost V 5 bases and J 7 bases, with 8 bases left between them. Looked up from germline, CDR1 is MNHEY and CDR2 is SVGAGI. The CDR3 sequence is 11 residues long. The CDR3 bases are TGTGCCAGCAGTGAAGGTGGTGAAGCTTTCTTT. Encoded protein: CASSEGGEAFF.

This chain links TRBV6-5 with TRBJ2-3, with D maybe TRBD1 (5 bases). In germline, CDR1 is MNHEY, CDR2 SVGAGI. The CDR3 sequence is 13 residues long. V lost 6 bases, J lost 6 bases, and 13 bases lay in between. CDR3 nucleotides: TGTGCCAGCAGCTCTCAGTGGGGCGATACGCAGTATTTT. Amino acids: CASSSQWGDTQYF.

This chain uses TRBV7-9 with TRBJ1-2; 9 positions agree with TRBD1. The ends lost 5 bases at V and 3 bases at J; junction bases unmatched: 4. Looked up from germline, CDR1 is SEHNR and CDR2 is FQNEAQ (reference sequence). This CDR3 is 14 amino acids long. CDR3 residues: CASSGTGRHYGYTF. CDR3 nucleotide sequence: TGTGCCAGCAGCGGGACAGGGAGGCACTATGGCTACACCTTC.

The genes are TRBV27 and TRBJ2-1; D is possibly TRBD1 or TRBD2 (5 bases each). The CDR3 loop spans 12 amino acids. The V gene's germline CDR1 is MNHEY and CDR2 SMNVEV (reference sequence). Trimming stripped 7 bases from V and 7 bases from J, with 11 bases between. The CDR3, as DNA: TGTGCCAGCATCTCCGAGGGGAATGAGCAGTTCTTC. It translates to CASISEGNEQFF.

The chain uses TRBV5-3 and TRBJ2-7; 9 nucleotides align to TRBD1. Being an ORF, TRBV5-3 has a function that is uncertain. CDR3 length equals 15 residues. V dropped 7 bases and J dropped 7; count of bases not matched to a gene: 15. The DNA for the CDR3 is TGTGCCAGAGTGATCGGGACAGGGCGAGCGCGGGAGCAGTACTTC. Its protein is CARVIGTGRAREQYF.

The rearrangement joins TRBV10-3 to TRBJ2-3; possible D gene TRBD2, 5 bases. This CDR3 contains 16 residues. V dropped 10 bases and J dropped 2 bases, with 22 bases sitting between them. The V gene's germline CDR1 is ENHRY and CDR2 SYGVKD. The CDR3 loop is CATLPGPSFYTDTQYF. CDR3 coding DNA: TGTGCCACCCTACCCGGGCCTAGCTTTTACACAGATACGCAGTATTTT.

This rearrangement joins TRBV7-3 to TRBJ2-7; no definite D call. Germline V gives CDR1 SGHTA, CDR2 FQGTGA. Trimming stripped 1 base from V and 6 bases from J, with 10 bases between. The CDR3 consists of 13 residues. CDR3 residues: CASSLIPDSEQYF. The CDR3 DNA is TGTGCCAGCAGCTTAATTCCCGATTCCGAGCAGTACTTC.

J is TRBJ2-1 and V is TRBV19; D unclear. The length of the CDR3 is 12 residues. The germline V and J ends were trimmed by 5 bases and 8 bases, with 10 bases remaining between them. Germline loops: CDR1 LNHDA, CDR2 SQIVND (reference sequence). CDR3: CASSANGYEQFF. The DNA of the CDR3 is TGTGCCAGTAGTGCCAACGGGTATGAGCAGTTCTTC.

The rearrangement uses TRBV6-5 and TRBJ2-7; D is tentatively TRBD1 or TRBD2 (5 bases each). There are 15 residues in the CDR3. Germline CDR1 MNHEY, CDR2 SVGAGI. The germline V and J ends were trimmed by 2 bases and 0 bases, with 11 bases remaining between them. The CDR3 loop is CASSYRDGSSYEQYF. CDR3 coding DNA: TGTGCCAGCAGTTACCGGGACGGTAGCTCCTACGAGCAGTACTTC.

Written as DNA, the CDR3 is TGTGCCAGCAGCTTATCCGCCTACGAGCAGTACTTC. Translation: CASSLSAYEQYF. The chain combines TRBV11-2 with TRBJ2-7, with unresolved D. CDR3 size: 12 residues. The germline gives CDR1 SGHAT, CDR2 FQNNGV. The germline V and J ends were trimmed by 2 bases and 2 bases, with 4 bases remaining between them.

This rearrangement joins TRBV4-1 to TRBJ2-1, with 12 bases that match TRBD2. This CDR3 is built from 19 residues. The germline CDR1 and CDR2 sequences are MGHRA and YSYEKL. V lost 0 bases, J lost 2 bases, and 8 bases stayed unmatched. The CDR3 reads CASSQDRRLAGAAYNEQFF. The CDR3 nucleotides read TGCGCCAGCAGCCAAGATAGGAGACTAGCGGGAGCTGCCTACAATGAGCAGTTCTTC.

The V call is TRBV4-1, the J call TRBJ2-4; D unclear. V shed 4 bases and J shed 0 bases, with 10 bases lying between them. Germline values: CDR1 MGHRA, CDR2 YSYEKL. The CDR3 loop spans 15 amino acids. The CDR3 is CASSRLGLAKNIQYF. In DNA, the CDR3 is TGCGCCAGCAGCCGGTTAGGGTTAGCCAAAAACATTCAGTACTTC.